This entry features one T cell receptor (beta chain) sequence. The CDR3 runs 15 residues. Germline lookup yields CDR1 SGHAT and CDR2 FQNNGV. V was trimmed by 6 bases and J by 3 bases, leaving 17 bases between them. The data are from a study of blood T cells in healthy people across ages. A sample-barcoded 5' primer and a J-beta primer mix were used in a second PCR of roughly 7 to 12 cycles. TCRdb analysed the 5' RACE reads with MiXCR anew, one entry per CDR3 protein. Here the sample spans 700,000 or so distinct CDR3 sequences, less than 45% being singletons. Material for sequencing was blood. This clonotype was sampled from an elderly man in good health. The chain combines TRBV11-2 with TRBJ1-2; D gene uncertain. CDR3 nucleotides: TGTGCCAGCAGAAAAGTCGGGATGGGGTACTATGGCTACACCTTC. It yields the protein CASRKVGMGYYGYTF.